The subject of this entry is one T cell receptor beta chain. TCRdb's table, derived via immunoSEQ multiplex PCR, lists solely in-frame clones and lacks some. Here the sample spans 30,000 to 35,000 clones, 75% to 90% being singletons. The germline CDR1 and CDR2 sequences are LNHDA and SQIVND (reference sequence). The trim removed 1 base at V and 3 bases at J, leaving 3 bases unmatched. CDR3 length: 15 amino acids. This specimen belongs to a study of T cell changes during pregnancy in multiple sclerosis. The clonotype was recovered from a female donor with multiple sclerosis, enrolled in a pregnancy study. The chain carries TRBV19 and TRBJ2-7, with 10 bases matching TRBD1. Sequencing was performed on CD8+ T cells from peripheral blood mononuclear cells, taken after pregnancy. CDR3 residues: CASSIAGTGDYEQYF. The CDR3 DNA sequence: TGTGCCAGTAGTATAGCCGGGACAGGGGACTACGAGCAGTACTTC.